A selection of T cell receptor beta chains follows, all from one sample in a study of blood T cell repertoires in COVID-19. Libraries were prepared by immunoSEQ multiplex PCR; TCRdb keeps only in-frame clonotypes and omits some of them. The sample lists about 240,000 clones, about three quarters occurring once. Sequencing was performed on peripheral blood. Every receptor here comes from a woman aged 80 or over with acute or convalescent COVID-19. The conserved cysteine and the conserved F or W are not part of the CDR3 here.

TRBJ1-3 | TRBV6-5 | ASRPPGDRRNTIY
TRBJ2-2 | TRBV2 | ASSVRGGGGELF
TRBJ2-2 | TRBV19 | ASSIGQPSTGELF
TRBJ2-4 | TRBV19 | ASQSAGLAKNIQY
TRBJ1-5 | TRBV30 | AWSEAGMSNQPQH
TRBJ1-2 | TRBV12-3/TRBV12-4 | ASSFHKNGYT
TRBJ1-1 | TRBV20-1 | SVRAHIEAF
TRBJ1-1 | TRBV7-3 | ASSSDRNTEAF
TRBJ2-3 | TRBV30 | ACLVLAGETQY
TRBJ2-1 | TRBV19 | ASSYPRGQYNEQF
TRBJ2-5 | TRBV4-1 | ASSQGGSGGYQETQY
TRBJ2-7 | TRBV5-1 | ASSFGLAGDGYEQY
TRBJ1-2 | TRBV6-5 | ASSRDTPRGGYT
TRBJ2-1 | TRBV13 | ASSQWRGGYNEQF
TRBJ2-6 | TRBV19 | ASSTGVSGANVLT
TRBJ1-2 | TRBV5-1 | ASSLAGSQGEGYT
TRBJ1-5 | TRBV19 | ASSIDRGDNQPQH
TRBJ1-1 | TRBV7-2 | ASSSLSRTGEAF
TRBJ2-2 | TRBV5-4 | ASSTGQTNTGELF
TRBJ2-3 | TRBV6-5 | ASSYSTRDWDTQY
TRBJ2-7 | TRBV28 | ASSTDMLYEQY
TRBJ2-7 | TRBV7-9 | ASSLDGGPRDEQY
TRBJ2-1 | TRBV2 | ASSEQGLVGGNEQF
TRBJ1-5 | TRBV19 | ASSIGTGYQPQH
TRBJ2-2 | TRBV3-1/TRBV3-2 | ASSKGTSGNTGELF
TRBJ2-3 | TRBV11-2 | ASSLAGTDTQY
TRBJ2-5 | TRBV5-1 | ASSPETGEGTQY
TRBJ1-6 | TRBV6-5 | AGGNLEGSPLH
TRBJ1-2 | TRBV5-6 | ASSGTGGYYGYT
TRBJ1-6 | TRBV11-2 | ASSLAWDSGSPLH
TRBJ2-7 | TRBV3-1/TRBV3-2 | ARQGYYEQY
TRBJ1-4 | TRBV19 | ATPDRLNEKLF
TRBJ1-3 | TRBV5-1 | ASSSTTVRSGNTIY
TRBJ2-3 | TRBV7-9 | ASSLSPGLAGGPLDTQY
TRBJ1-2 | TRBV18 | ASSPSSTGGYT
TRBJ1-1 | TRBV2 | ASTLDRLNTEAF
TRBJ1-1 | TRBV4-1 | ASSQVRQGNNRGEAF
TRBJ2-2 | TRBV2 | ASRRDRADTGELF
TRBJ1-3 | TRBV7-2 | ASSLVSNSGNTIY
TRBJ1-2 | TRBV27 | ASSLHAGGTGTNYGYA
TRBJ1-1 | TRBV6-5 | ASSYQGGVNTEAF
TRBJ1-1 | TRBV4-1 | ASSQGDSYGTEAF
TRBJ1-6 | TRBV6-5 | ASSYEGRGMGSPLH
TRBJ2-6 | TRBV19 | ASNEDTGANVLT
TRBJ2-3 | TRBV3-1/TRBV3-2 | ASIPNHRGYTDTQY
TRBJ2-3 | TRBV10-1 | ASSDRYREGTDTQY
TRBJ2-7 | TRBV11-2 | ASSLDLGGRTYEQY
TRBJ1-5 | TRBV18 | ASSPRAQGGRQPQH
TRBJ1-4 | TRBV7-3 | ASSSSANEKLF